This passage covers 23 T cell receptor beta chains from one sample sequenced in a study of blood T cell repertoires in COVID-19. The repertoire was sequenced with immunoSEQ multiplex PCR; TCRdb's copy has only in-frame clones and lacks some. The repertoire holds 200,000 to 300,000 clones, with around 86% as singletons. The sequenced sample consisted of peripheral blood. The source is a woman aged 55 to 70 with COVID-19, enrolled during active disease.

The rearrangement uses TRBV28 and TRBJ1-4; tentative D call: TRBD1 (5 bases). The V gene's germline CDR1 is MDHEN and CDR2 SYDVKM. Trimming pared 7 bases from V and 5 bases from J, leaving 17 bases between. The CDR3 has 15 residues. This CDR3 reads CASNLWGGVNEKLFF. The CDR3 DNA sequence: TGTGCCAGCAATTTGTGGGGGGGGGTAAATGAAAAACTGTTTTTT.

The chain couples TRBV3-1 (or the pseudogene TRBV3-2) to TRBJ2-7; 7 bases are shared with TRBD2. Trimming removed 0 bases from V and 4 bases from J; junction bases left unmatched: 3. This CDR3 spans 14 amino acids. The V gene's germline CDR1 is LGHDT and CDR2 YNNKEL (reference sequence). The CDR3 nucleotides are TGTGCCAGCAGCCAAGATGCGGGAGCTTACGAGCAGTACTTC. Translating gives CASSQDAGAYEQYF.

V usage is TRBV7-2 and J usage is TRBJ2-3; 9 nucleotides agree with TRBD2. The CDR3 runs to 18 residues. Germline V gene lookup returns CDR1 SGHTA and CDR2 FQGNSA. The V segment lost 5 bases and the J segment 2 bases; nucleotides outside the gene matches: 14. CDR3 bases: TGTGCCAGCAGCCCGCGGGGGGGTAGCGGGACCTTCACAGATACGCAGTATTTT. Translated, it gives CASSPRGGSGTFTDTQYF.

The V gene is TRBV5-5, the J gene TRBJ1-1; D is possibly TRBD1 (6 bases). Germline CDR1 SGHKS, CDR2 YYEKEE (reference sequence). V was cut by 0 bases and J by 5 bases, with 14 bases left in between. The CDR3 length is 15 residues. The CDR3 DNA sequence: TGTGCCAGCAGCTTGGTGGCAGGGAGGGGGACTGAAGCTTTCTTT. This gives the protein CASSLVAGRGTEAFF.

V is TRBV7-2 and J is TRBJ1-6; 7 bases are a match to TRBD1. The CDR3 has 16 residues. V was pared by 5 bases and J by 10 bases, with 14 bases of the junction left unmatched. Germline V gene sequence: CDR1 SGHTA, CDR2 FQGNSA. The CDR3 coding sequence is TGTGCCAGCAGCCCAAAGACAGGGCGACAGCGGTCACCCCTCCACTTT. Translated: CASSPKTGRQRSPLHF.

This clone was seen once. The CDR3 DNA follows: TGTGCCAGCAGCACAGGGAGGAACACTGAAGCTTTCTTT. Amino acids: CASSTGRNTEAFF. V and J are TRBV11-3 and TRBJ1-1, with a tentative D call TRBD1 (6 bases). With 5 bases removed from V and 1 base from J, the gap between germline ends came to 8 bases. The CDR3 totals 13 residues. Per germline, CDR1 SGHNT and CDR2 YENEEA.

V and J are TRBV7-3 and TRBJ1-2, with TRBD1 matching over 7 bases. Losses at the gene ends were 6 bases for V and 0 bases for J; bases not matched to a gene: 7. Looked up from germline, CDR1 is SGHTA and CDR2 is FQGTGA. The CDR3 runs 15 residues. The CDR3 DNA follows: TGTGCCAGCAGACCGGACAGGCGAGCTAACTATGGCTACACCTTC. It translates to CASRPDRRANYGYTF.

The chain has TRBV6-1 and TRBJ2-1, with D possibly TRBD2 on 5 matching bases. The CDR3 covers 14 residues. Looked up from germline, CDR1 is MNHNS and CDR2 is SASEGT. Trimming took 2 bases from V and 5 from J, leaving 10 bases between them. Here the CDR3 reads CASSEIGNHNEQFF. The CDR3 bases are TGTGCCAGCAGTGAAATCGGGAATCACAATGAGCAGTTCTTC.

CDR3 region: CASSRARETQYF. The CDR3 bases are TGTGCCAGCTCACGAGCGCGAGAGACCCAGTACTTC. The chain uses TRBV18 and TRBJ2-5, with no clear D. Trimming took 4 bases from V and 4 from J, leaving 7 bases between them. CDR3 size: 12 residues. CDR1 is KGHSH, CDR2 LQKENI, per germline.

This clone was counted a single time. The chain combines TRBV6-5 with TRBJ2-3, with a weak D call TRBD1 (5 bases). V was pared by 7 bases and J by 1 base, with 12 bases between. The CDR3 contains 14 residues. CDR1 is MNHEY and CDR2 is SVGAGI in the germline V gene. CDR3 sequence reads: CASTRVWGTDTQYF. CDR3 nucleotides: TGTGCCAGCACCAGGGTGTGGGGCACAGATACGCAGTATTTT.

The rearrangement links TRBV19 to TRBJ2-1; maybe TRBD1 (6 bases). The CDR3 consists of 16 residues. Trimming left V 3 bases short and J 5 bases short, with 17 bases between. Germline V lookup: CDR1 LNHDA, CDR2 SQIVND (reference sequence). CDR3: CASSIFGSDRNNEQFF. In DNA, the CDR3 is TGTGCCAGTAGTATCTTTGGCTCGGACAGAAACAATGAGCAGTTCTTC. The variable domain in full, with the rest retrieved from reference TRBV19 and TRBJ2-1, is DGGITQSPKYLFRKEGQNVTLSCEQNLNHDAMYWYRQDPGQGLRLIYYSQIVNDFQKGDIAEGYSVSREKKESFPLTVTSAQKNPTAFYLCASSIFGSDRNNEQFFGPGTRLTVL.

A single count supports this clone. The V gene is TRBV5-1, the J gene TRBJ2-2, with 12 bases fitting TRBD2. The V gene's germline CDR1 is SGHRS and CDR2 YFSETQ. The CDR3 runs 16 residues. Losses at the gene ends were 4 bases for V and 5 bases for J; bases not matched to a gene: 6. This CDR3 is CASSHGGLAGTGELFF. CDR3 sequence (DNA): TGCGCCAGCAGCCACGGCGGACTAGCGGGAACCGGGGAGCTGTTTTTT.

This clone was picked up one time. V and J are TRBV3-1 (or the pseudogene TRBV3-2) and TRBJ2-1, with a tentative D call TRBD2 (6 bases). Trimming shortened V by 10 bases and J by 8 bases, and 15 bases separated the two germline ends. Germline assignment: CDR1 LGHDT and CDR2 YNNKEL (reference sequence). This CDR3 comprises 12 residues. In DNA, the CDR3 is TGTGCCACGTCCCTACCGGGGGATGAGCAGTTCTTC. This encodes CATSLPGDEQFF.

The chain has TRBV11-2 and TRBJ2-5; D gene ambiguous. The CDR3 runs 13 residues. CDR1 is SGHAT and CDR2 is FQNNGV in the germline V gene. V was cut by 5 bases and J by 5 bases, with 12 bases left in between. Here the CDR3 DNA reads TGTGCCAGCAGCGGTCTAGGTGGGGAGACCCAGTACTTC. Residues: CASSGLGGETQYF.

V is TRBV27 and J is TRBJ1-3, with 9 bases fitting TRBD1. Germline V gene lookup returns CDR1 MNHEY and CDR2 SMNVEV (reference sequence). This CDR3 comprises 13 residues. The trim removed 8 bases at V and 10 bases at J, leaving 9 bases unmatched. CDR3 region: CASSPDRGGTIYF. DNA of the CDR3: TGTGCCAGCTCTCCGGACAGGGGAGGAACCATATATTTT.

V gene TRBV9 combines with J gene TRBJ2-7; TRBD1 aligns across 8 bases. With V trimmed by 4 bases and J by 5 bases, 11 bases remained unmatched. The CDR3 is 15 residues long. Germline CDR1 and CDR2: SGDLS and YYNGEE. CDR3 residues: CASSSQQGGSHEQYF. CDR3 DNA sequence: TGTGCCAGCAGCTCGCAACAGGGGGGATCCCACGAGCAGTACTTC.

This chain links TRBV6-1 with TRBJ1-6, with a weak D call TRBD1 (6 bases). The CDR3 consists of 13 residues. Trimming shortened V by 0 bases and J by 10 bases, and 7 bases separated the two germline ends. Germline values: CDR1 MNHNS, CDR2 SASEGT. The CDR3: CASSEAGTSPLHF. The CDR3 DNA is TGTGCCAGCAGTGAAGCGGGGACATCACCCCTCCACTTT.

The V gene is TRBV30, the J gene TRBJ2-1; 10 bases fit TRBD2. The V segment lost 0 bases and the J segment 4 bases; nucleotides outside the gene matches: 6. The CDR3 consists of 16 residues. CDR1 and CDR2 from the germline V gene are GTSNPN and SVGIG (reference sequence). CDR3 nucleotide sequence: TGTGCCTGGAGTGTATTGAGACTAGCGGGTTACAATGAGCAGTTCTTC. Translation: CAWSVLRLAGYNEQFF. Using reference TRBV30 and TRBJ2-1 for the parts outside the CDR3, the full variable domain is SQTIHQWPATLVQPVGSPLSLECTVEGTSNPNLYWYRQAAGRGLQLLFYSVGIGQISSEVPQNLSASRPQDRQFILSSKKLLLSDSGFYLCAWSVLRLAGYNEQFFGPGTRLTVL.

This clone has a handful of counts. The chain joins TRBV5-1 to TRBJ1-3, with D unresolved. The CDR3 consists of 15 residues. Trimming shortened V by 4 bases and J by 4 bases, and 15 bases separated the two germline ends. The V gene's germline CDR1 is SGHRS and CDR2 YFSETQ. The CDR3, as DNA: TGCGCCAGCAGCCCAAACCAAGCTGCAGGAAACACCATATATTTT. This gives the protein CASSPNQAAGNTIYF.

The chain links TRBV11-2 to TRBJ2-7; no reliable D call. The CDR3 runs 11 residues. From germline, CDR1 is SGHAT and CDR2 FQNNGV. Trimming pared 4 bases from V and 3 bases from J, leaving 4 bases between. The CDR3 reads CASSSSYEQYF. DNA of the CDR3: TGTGCCAGCAGCTCCAGCTACGAGCAGTACTTC. Full variable domain (outside the CDR3, taken from reference TRBV11-2 and TRBJ2-7): EAGVAQSPRYKIIEKRQSVAFWCNPISGHATLYWYQQILGQGPKLLIQFQNNGVVDDSQLPKDRFSAERLKGVDSTLKIQPAKLEDSAVYLCASSSSYEQYFGPGTRLTVT.

This clone has just a few counts. The V gene is TRBV19, the J gene TRBJ2-1; D is possibly TRBD1 (5 bases). The length of the CDR3 is 16 residues. Germline V gene sequence: CDR1 LNHDA, CDR2 SQIVND (reference sequence). The V and J ends lost 4 bases and 6 bases respectively, with 19 bases between them. The CDR3 is CASSRGLGSMGNEQFF. The CDR3 region has the DNA TGTGCCAGTAGTAGGGGCCTTGGCTCTATGGGCAATGAGCAGTTCTTC.

This chain joins TRBV6-5 and TRBJ2-7; 9 positions agree with TRBD2. This CDR3 has 15 amino acids. The V segment lost 6 bases and the J segment 3 bases; nucleotides outside the gene matches: 9. CDR1 is MNHEY and CDR2 is SVGAGI in the germline V gene. The CDR3 spells CASRSPGTSSYEQYF. The CDR3 nucleotides are TGTGCCAGCAGATCACCTGGGACTAGCAGCTACGAGCAGTACTTC.

The chain carries TRBV7-3 and TRBJ2-7; D is perhaps TRBD1 (5 bases). Trimming removed 0 bases at V and 3 bases at J, with 9 bases between. In germline, CDR1 is SGHTA, CDR2 FQGTGA. The CDR3 totals 14 residues. The DNA of the CDR3 is TGTGCCAGCAGCTTAACGGGCAGGGACTACGAGCAGTACTTC. It translates to CASSLTGRDYEQYF.